The clone carrying this T cell receptor (beta chain) was seen once. Libraries were prepared by immunoSEQ multiplex PCR; TCRdb keeps only in-frame clonotypes and omits some of them. The sample lists approximately 14,000 clones, around three quarters occurring once. The sample belongs to a study of T cells after somatic rescue of genetic block. V dropped 2 bases and J dropped 5 bases, with 10 bases sitting between them. This CDR3 has 14 residues. The germline gives CDR1 MDHEN, CDR2 SYDVKM. The chain employs TRBV28 and TRBJ2-4, with D possibly matching TRBD2 (5 bases). The TCR comes from a boy younger than 18. Sequences were obtained from peripheral blood mononuclear cells (PBMCs). CDR3 protein: CASSLGGYQNIQYF. The CDR3 DNA sequence: TGTGCCAGCAGTTTAGGCGGGTACCAAAACATTCAGTACTTC.